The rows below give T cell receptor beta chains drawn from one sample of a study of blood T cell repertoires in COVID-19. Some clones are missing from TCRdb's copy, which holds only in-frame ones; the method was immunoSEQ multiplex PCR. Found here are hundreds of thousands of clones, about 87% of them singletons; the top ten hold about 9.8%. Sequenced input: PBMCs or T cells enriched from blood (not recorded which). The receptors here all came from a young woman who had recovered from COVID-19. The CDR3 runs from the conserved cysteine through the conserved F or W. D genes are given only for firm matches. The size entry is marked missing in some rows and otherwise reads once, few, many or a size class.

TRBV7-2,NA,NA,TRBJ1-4,CASSLNPGSNEKLFF,TGTGCCAGCAGCTTAAACCCCGGGTCTAATGAAAAACTGTTTTTT
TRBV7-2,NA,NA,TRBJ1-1,CASSLARQGSTEAFF,TGTGCCAGCAGCTTAGCGCGTCAGGGAAGCACTGAAGCTTTCTTT
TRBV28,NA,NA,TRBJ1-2,CASSPDPRLSEVGYGYTF,TGTGCCAGCAGCCCCGACCCCCGGTTGTCAGAGGTGGGCTATGGCTACACCTTC
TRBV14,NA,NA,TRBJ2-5,CASSQGSGGLATQYF,TGTGCCAGCAGCCAAGGTTCGGGCGGACTGGCGACCCAGTACTTC
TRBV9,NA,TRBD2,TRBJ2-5,CASSVAGGGFQETQYF,TGTGCCAGCAGCGTAGCAGGCGGGGGGTTCCAAGAGACCCAGTACTTC
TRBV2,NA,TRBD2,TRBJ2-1,CASSDRSGGYNEQFF,TGTGCCAGCAGTGATAGAAGCGGGGGATACAATGAGCAGTTCTTC
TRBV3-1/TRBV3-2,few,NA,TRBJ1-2,CASSQARSGGYTF,TGTGCCAGCAGCCAGGCTAGAAGCGGGGGCTACACCTTC
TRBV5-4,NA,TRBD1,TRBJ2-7,CASSLPGDRGYEQYF,TGTGCCAGCAGCTTGCCTGGAGACAGGGGGTACGAGCAGTACTTC
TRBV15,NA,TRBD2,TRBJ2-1,CATSSTSGGDNEQFF,TGTGCCACCAGCAGTACTAGCGGGGGGGACAATGAGCAGTTCTTC
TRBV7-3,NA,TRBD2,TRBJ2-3,CASSLTQGGVTDTQYF,TGTGCCAGCAGCTTAACCCAGGGAGGGGTCACAGATACGCAGTATTTT
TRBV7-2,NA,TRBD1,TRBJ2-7,CASSPGQGRKSSYEQYF,TGTGCCAGCAGCCCGGGACAGGGCCGAAAGAGCTCCTACGAGCAGTACTTC
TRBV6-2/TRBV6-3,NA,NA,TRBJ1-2,CASSEQGRLGYTF,TGTGCCAGCAGTGAGCAGGGAAGGCTTGGCTACACCTTC
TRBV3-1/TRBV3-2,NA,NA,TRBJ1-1,CASSQEGGAGPNTEAFF,TGTGCCAGCAGCCAAGAGGGCGGGGCCGGCCCGAACACTGAAGCTTTCTTT
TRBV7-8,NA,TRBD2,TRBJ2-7,CASSLTGGLAGYEQYF,TGTGCCAGCAGCTTAACCGGAGGACTAGCGGGCTACGAGCAGTACTTC
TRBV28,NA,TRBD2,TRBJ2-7,CASSYRTSGTYEQYF,TGTGCCAGCAGTTATCGGACTAGCGGGACCTACGAGCAGTACTTC
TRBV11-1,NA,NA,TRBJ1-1,CASSFAGLNTEAFF,TGTGCCAGCAGCTTTGCAGGGCTGAACACTGAAGCTTTCTTT
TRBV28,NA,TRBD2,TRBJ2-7,CASSLGTTTNYEQYF,TGTGCCAGCAGTTTAGGGACTACGACAAACTACGAGCAGTACTTC
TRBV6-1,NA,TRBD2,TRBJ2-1,CASSVSSGRPYNEQFF,TGTGCCAGCAGTGTATCTAGCGGGAGACCATACAATGAGCAGTTCTTC
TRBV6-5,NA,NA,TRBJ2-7,CASSYSQAFSYEQYF,TGTGCCAGCAGTTACAGTCAGGCCTTCTCCTACGAGCAGTACTTC
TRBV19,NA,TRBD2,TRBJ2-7,CASSPGTSGLQQYF,TGTGCCAGTAGTCCCGGGACTAGCGGGTTACAGCAGTACTTC
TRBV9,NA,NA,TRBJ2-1,CASSVVEGREQFF,TGTGCCAGCAGCGTAGTGGAGGGGCGGGAGCAGTTCTTC
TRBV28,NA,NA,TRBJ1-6,CASSLYRGILSPLHF,TGTGCCAGCAGTTTATATCGGGGGATTTTATCACCCCTCCACTTT
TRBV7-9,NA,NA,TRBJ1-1,CASSAQGNTEAFF,TGTGCCAGCAGCGCACAGGGAAACACTGAAGCTTTCTTT
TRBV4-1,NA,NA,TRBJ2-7,CASSATGYEQYF,TGCGCCAGCAGCGCCACAGGCTACGAGCAGTACTTC
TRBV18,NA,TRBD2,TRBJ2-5,CARSISGGIEETQYF,TGTGCCAGATCCATTAGCGGGGGAATAGAAGAGACCCAGTACTTC
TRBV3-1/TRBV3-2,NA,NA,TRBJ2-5,CASSPVLEETQYF,TGTGCCAGCAGCCCCGTCTTGGAGGAGACCCAGTACTTC
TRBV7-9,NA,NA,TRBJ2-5,CATTRGGVQETQYF,TGTGCCACAACGAGGGGCGGGGTCCAAGAGACCCAGTACTTC
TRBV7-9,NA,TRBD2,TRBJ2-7,CASSLGGLAGEQYF,TGTGCCAGCAGCTTAGGGGGACTAGCGGGTGAGCAGTACTTC
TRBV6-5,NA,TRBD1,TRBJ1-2,CASSRDSRFYGYTF,TGTGCCAGCAGCCGGGACAGTCGTTTCTATGGCTACACCTTC
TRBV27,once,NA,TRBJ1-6,CASTVVFGSPLHF,TGTGCCAGCACCGTCGTCTTCGGTTCACCCCTCCACTTT
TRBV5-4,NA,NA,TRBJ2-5,CASSLGASQETQYF,TGTGCCAGCAGCTTAGGGGCCTCTCAAGAGACCCAGTACTTC
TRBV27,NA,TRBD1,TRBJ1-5,CASSLRQGRNYSNQPQHF,TGTGCCAGCAGTTTAAGACAGGGCCGTAATTATAGCAATCAGCCCCAGCATTTT
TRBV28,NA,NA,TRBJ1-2,CASSQGFAIGEYGYTF,TGTGCCAGCAGTCAGGGGTTTGCTATCGGGGAATATGGCTACACCTTC
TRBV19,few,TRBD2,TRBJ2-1,CASSILAGGPGNEQFF,TGTGCCAGTAGTATCTTAGCGGGAGGGCCGGGGAATGAGCAGTTCTTC
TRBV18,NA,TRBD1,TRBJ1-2,CASSPETGGSGYTF,TGTGCCAGCTCACCTGAAACAGGGGGCTCTGGCTACACCTTC
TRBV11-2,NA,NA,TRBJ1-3,CASNAETTIYF,TGTGCCAGCAACGCAGAAACAACCATATATTTT
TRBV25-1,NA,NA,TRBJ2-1,CASRALGEQFF,TGTGCCAGCAGGGCCCTGGGCGAGCAGTTCTTC
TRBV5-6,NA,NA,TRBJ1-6,CASSLGQVDSPLHF,TGTGCCAGCAGCTTGGGACAGGTGGACTCACCCCTCCACTTT
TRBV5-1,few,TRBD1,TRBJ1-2,CASSGDRGVAGYTF,TGCGCCAGCAGCGGGGACAGGGGGGTCGCTGGCTACACCTTC
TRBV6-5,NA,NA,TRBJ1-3,CASSVGAGNTIYF,TGTGCCAGCTCCGTAGGGGCTGGAAACACCATATATTTT
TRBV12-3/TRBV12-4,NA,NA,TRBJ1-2,CASSLTQNYGYTF,TGTGCCAGCAGTTTAACGCAGAACTATGGCTACACCTTC
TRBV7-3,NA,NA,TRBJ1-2,CASSPQANSYGYTF,TGTGCCAGCAGCCCCCAGGCAAATAGCTATGGCTACACCTTC
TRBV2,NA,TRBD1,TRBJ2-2,CASRQGPSTGELFF,TGTGCCAGCAGACAGGGGCCGAGCACCGGGGAGCTGTTTTTT
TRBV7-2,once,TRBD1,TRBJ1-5,CASSTRQGDQPQHF,TGTGCCAGCAGCACACGACAGGGGGATCAGCCCCAGCATTTT
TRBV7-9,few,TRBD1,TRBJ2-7,CASSARDSYEQYF,TGTGCCAGCAGCGCTCGGGACAGCTACGAGCAGTACTTC
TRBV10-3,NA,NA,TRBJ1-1,CAISDGAMNTEAFF,TGTGCCATCAGCGATGGGGCGATGAACACTGAAGCTTTCTTT
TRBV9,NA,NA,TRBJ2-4,CASSGDSTPVQYF,TGTGCCAGCAGTGGGGACTCTACGCCGGTTCAGTACTTC
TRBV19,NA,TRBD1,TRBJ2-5,CASSLPGQGGGETQYF,TGTGCCAGTAGTCTGCCGGGACAGGGGGGCGGGGAGACCCAGTACTTC
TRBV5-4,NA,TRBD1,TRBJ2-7,CASSLGTGPYEQYF,TGTGCCAGCAGCTTAGGGACAGGGCCCTACGAGCAGTACTTC
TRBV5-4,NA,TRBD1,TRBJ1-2,CASSPNRGQSGYTF,TGTGCCAGCAGCCCAAACAGGGGGCAAAGTGGCTACACCTTC